The 32 T cell receptor beta chains given below trace back to one sample, sequenced in a study of blood T cell repertoires in COVID-19. Repertoires were generated with immunoSEQ multiplex PCR, while TCRdb's copy carries only in-frame clones and drops some. This table holds 400,000 to 450,000 clones, 89% found once. Sequences were obtained from peripheral blood. All receptors derive from a woman aged 40 to 50 with COVID-19, enrolled during active disease.

DNA for the CDR3: TGTGCCACCAGTTCGAGACACCAGCAGTTCTTC. Translating gives CATSSRHQQFF. This chain joins TRBV24-1 and TRBJ2-1; D unresolved. Trimming pared 6 bases from V and 11 bases from J, leaving 10 bases between. CDR1 and CDR2 from the germline V gene are KGHDR and SFDVKD. This CDR3 is 11 amino acids long.

The chain has TRBV7-9 and TRBJ1-1, with a tentative D call TRBD1 (6 bases). Per the germline V gene, CDR1 is SEHNR and CDR2 is FQNEAQ (reference sequence). V lost 0 bases and J 5 bases, leaving 13 bases between the germline ends. The CDR3 extends over 15 amino acids. CDR3 sequence reads: CASSLAGGARTEAFF. CDR3 bases: TGTGCCAGCAGCTTAGCCGGGGGGGCGCGAACTGAAGCTTTCTTT. The entire variable domain, with the rest obtained from reference TRBV7-9 and TRBJ1-1, is as follows: DTGVSQNPRHKITKRGQNVTFRCDPISEHNRLYWYRQTLGQGPEFLTYFQNEAQLEKSRLLSDRFSAERPKGSFSTLEIQRTEQGDSAMYLCASSLAGGARTEAFFGQGTRLTVV.

The CDR3 DNA is TGCGCCAGCAGCCAAGACCCTTCAGGGTCCGAGCAGTACTTC. Its translation: CASSQDPSGSEQYF. This rearrangement joins TRBV4-3 to TRBJ2-7; possibly TRBD1 for D (5 bases). In germline, CDR1 is LGHNA, CDR2 YSLEER. Deletions cut 0 bases from V and 6 bases from J, with 12 bases between. The CDR3 runs to 14 residues.

V is TRBV4-3 and J is TRBJ2-4; 8 nucleotides agree with TRBD1. The CDR3 has 15 amino acids. CDR1 and CDR2 (germline): LGHNA, YSLEER. Trimming cost V 0 bases and J 6 bases; bases outside gene matches: 4. The CDR3 DNA follows: TGCGCCAGCAGCCAAGAGGAACAGGGGGGAAACATTCAGTACTTC. As protein: CASSQEEQGGNIQYF.

This clone was observed a handful of times. The chain combines TRBV15 with TRBJ2-2, with D unclear. Trimming pared 1 base from V and 6 bases from J, leaving 15 bases between. Germline CDR1 is LNHNV and CDR2 is YYDKDF (reference sequence). The CDR3 is 16 amino acids. The CDR3 loop is CATSRGAAILSGELFF. CDR3 bases: TGTGCCACCAGCAGAGGGGCAGCCATCTTATCCGGGGAGCTGTTTTTT.

This chain connects TRBV5-6 to TRBJ1-3, with 12 nucleotides matching TRBD1. The CDR3 length is 17 residues. Germline CDR1 SGHDT, CDR2 YYEEEE. V shed 3 bases, J shed 2 bases, and the junction held 6 bases outside the gene matches. The CDR3 DNA reads as TGTGCCAGCAGCTGGGGCGGGACAGGGGGCGCTGGAAACACCATATATTTT. Protein sequence: CASSWGGTGGAGNTIYF.

V and J are TRBV2 and TRBJ2-2; D perhaps matches TRBD2 (5 bases). The CDR3 is made up of 14 amino acids. Per germline, CDR1 SNHLY and CDR2 FYNNEI. Trimming left V 10 bases short and J 0 bases short, with 12 bases between. The CDR3 DNA sequence: TGTGCCACCCACCGGGGAGCGAACACCGGGGAGCTGTTTTTT. Translated: CATHRGANTGELFF.

V and J are TRBV19 and TRBJ2-2, with 7 bases identical to TRBD2. V lost 3 bases and J lost 6; bases outside the gene matches: 7. CDR1 LNHDA and CDR2 SQIVND come from the germline V gene (reference sequence). CDR3 length: 15 amino acids. CDR3 protein: CASSMTGLESGELFF. CDR3 coding DNA: TGTGCCAGTAGTATGACCGGACTAGAGTCCGGGGAGCTGTTTTTT.

This chain connects TRBV6-2 or TRBV6-3 to TRBJ1-2; the D is unclear. Between the trimmed V and J ends, which lost 0 bases and 8 bases, there was a span of 13 bases. From germline, CDR1 is MNHEY and CDR2 SVGEGT. This CDR3 spans 14 amino acids. In DNA, the CDR3 is TGTGCCAGCAGTTACTCGGGCAGTCCCGCCGGCTACACCTTC. Its protein product is CASSYSGSPAGYTF.

The chain has TRBV27 and TRBJ2-1, with 13 bases fitting TRBD2. V gave up 5 bases and J gave up 1 base; unmatched junction bases: 8. Germline V gives CDR1 MNHEY, CDR2 SMNVEV (reference sequence). CDR3 size: 18 residues. This chain's CDR3 is CASSPSGLAGVSYNEQFF. CDR3 DNA: TGTGCCAGCAGTCCGTCCGGACTAGCGGGAGTTTCCTACAATGAGCAGTTCTTC.

This chain joins TRBV18 and TRBJ2-7, with D possibly being TRBD1 (5 bases). Trimming cost V 4 bases and J 2 bases, with 15 bases left between them. The CDR3 covers 15 residues. Germline-derived CDR1 and CDR2 are KGHSH and LQKENI. CDR3: CASSLTQGNAYEQYF. The CDR3 coding sequence is TGTGCCAGCTCACTTACCCAGGGCAATGCCTACGAGCAGTACTTC.

The rearrangement joins TRBV9 to TRBJ1-2, with TRBD1 matching over 9 bases. Germline CDR1 reads SGDLS; CDR2 reads YYNGEE. Trimming took 4 bases from V and 3 from J; bases not matched to a gene: 10. This CDR3 comprises 16 residues. The CDR3 DNA reads TGTGCCAGCAGCAGACCCAGACAGGGGGGTTACTATGGCTACACCTTC. Encoded protein: CASSRPRQGGYYGYTF.

The chain couples TRBV4-3 to TRBJ2-3; 9 positions match TRBD2. Trimming cost V 4 bases and J 4 bases; bases outside gene matches: 9. Germline V gene lookup returns CDR1 LGHNA and CDR2 YSLEER. The CDR3 totals 16 residues. The CDR3: CASSPSFGGGADTQYF. DNA of the CDR3: TGCGCCAGCAGCCCTTCGTTTGGCGGGGGGGCAGATACGCAGTATTTT.

The V and J genes are TRBV19 and TRBJ1-1; D is ambiguous. The CDR3 contains 12 residues. V lost 5 bases and J lost 6, with 10 bases in between. The germline V gene has CDR1 LNHDA and CDR2 SQIVND (reference sequence). Here the CDR3 reads CASSLRGAEAFF. In DNA form, the CDR3 reads TGTGCCAGTAGTTTGCGGGGAGCTGAAGCTTTCTTT.

The rearrangement joins TRBV30 to TRBJ2-3; TRBD2 matches 11 bases. From germline, CDR1 is GTSNPN and CDR2 SVGIG (reference sequence). V dropped 3 bases and J dropped 4; count of bases not matched to a gene: 3. This CDR3 spans 14 amino acids. CDR3 protein: CAWSYSGGADTQYF. DNA for the CDR3: TGTGCCTGGAGCTATAGCGGGGGGGCAGATACGCAGTATTTT.

The chain links TRBV14 to TRBJ1-1, with TRBD1 as a possible D gene (5 bases). Per the germline V gene, CDR1 is SGHDN and CDR2 is FVKESK. V lost 3 bases and J lost 5, with 16 bases in between. The CDR3 length is 15 residues. This CDR3 is CASSQSRWGGTEAFF. DNA of the CDR3: TGTGCCAGCAGCCAGTCGAGATGGGGGGGTACTGAAGCTTTCTTT.

This CDR3 is CASNQGFATNEKLFF. The CDR3 coding sequence is TGTGCCAGCAACCAGGGATTTGCAACTAATGAAAAACTGTTTTTT. The chain combines TRBV7-2 with TRBJ1-4, with D tentatively TRBD1 (5 bases). The V gene's germline CDR1 is SGHTA and CDR2 FQGNSA. Trimming removed 7 bases from V and 0 bases from J, with 12 bases in between. The CDR3 has 15 residues.

This sequence joins TRBV5-4 and TRBJ2-3; 10 bases fit TRBD1. CDR1 and CDR2 (germline): SGHNT, YYREEE (reference sequence). Trimming removed 4 bases from V and 3 bases from J; junction bases left unmatched: 5. This CDR3 is built from 15 residues. The CDR3 sequence is CASSPDRGQTDTQYF. CDR3 nucleotides: TGTGCCAGCAGCCCAGACAGGGGGCAAACAGATACGCAGTATTTT.

The rearrangement links TRBV30 to TRBJ2-1; TRBD2 matches at 13 bases. V shed 5 bases and J 14 bases; nucleotides not matched to a gene: 18. The CDR3 is made up of 16 amino acids. CDR1 is GTSNPN and CDR2 is SVGIG in the germline V gene (reference sequence). The CDR3 DNA follows: TGTGCCTGGGGTCGGACTAGCGGGAGAGGCAGGCAAGGGGAGTTCTTC. Translated, it gives CAWGRTSGRGRQGEFF. Full variable domain (remainder filled in from reference TRBV30 and TRBJ2-1): SQTIHQWPATLVQPVGSPLSLECTVEGTSNPNLYWYRQAAGRGLQLLFYSVGIGQISSEVPQNLSASRPQDRQFILSSKKLLLSDSGFYLCAWGRTSGRGRQGEFFGPGTRLTVL.

V usage is TRBV19 and J usage is TRBJ1-4; TRBD1 is a possible D gene (5 bases). The CDR3 length is 14 residues. Trimming pared 6 bases from V and 6 bases from J, leaving 14 bases between. Germline V gives CDR1 LNHDA, CDR2 SQIVND (reference sequence). The CDR3 protein is CASSIHGGDEKLFF. CDR3 sequence (DNA): TGTGCCAGTAGCATTCACGGGGGGGATGAAAAACTGTTTTTT.

V usage is TRBV9 and J usage is TRBJ1-1; D is unclear. Between the trimmed V and J ends, which lost 4 bases and 3 bases, there was a span of 16 bases. Germline CDR1 reads SGDLS; CDR2 reads YYNGEE. CDR3 size: 15 residues. The CDR3 here is CASSPRAWEDTEAFF. The CDR3 nucleotides are TGTGCCAGCAGCCCCCGGGCCTGGGAGGACACTGAAGCTTTCTTT.

The J gene is TRBJ2-1, the V gene TRBV5-4, with D maybe TRBD2 (5 bases). V lost 4 bases and J lost 8, with 16 bases in between. CDR1 is SGHNT, CDR2 YYREEE, per germline (reference sequence). This CDR3 contains 14 residues. CDR3 in DNA: TGTGCCAGCAGCCCCCCCACTAGGATGGATGAGCAGTTCTTC. Translation: CASSPPTRMDEQFF.

V gene TRBV6-6 combines with J gene TRBJ1-5; D gene ambiguous. The V end lost 0 bases, the J end lost 7 bases, and 7 bases lay between the germline ends. Germline-derived CDR1 and CDR2 are MNHNY and SVGAGI (reference sequence). The length of the CDR3 is 13 residues. CDR3 DNA sequence: TGTGCCAGCAGTTACTCGCGGGAGCAGCCCCAGCATTTT. Its protein is CASSYSREQPQHF.

The rearrangement links TRBV28 to TRBJ1-1, with D possibly TRBD1 on 6 matching bases. V was shortened by 2 bases and J by 6 bases, with 10 bases between the two germline ends. The CDR3 length is 13 residues. Germline values: CDR1 MDHEN, CDR2 SYDVKM. Here the CDR3 reads CASSLRGYPEAFF. DNA for the CDR3: TGTGCCAGCAGTTTAAGGGGGTATCCTGAAGCTTTCTTT.

This clone appeared once. The rearrangement joins TRBV5-6 to TRBJ1-4; maybe TRBD1 (6 bases). The germline V and J ends were trimmed by 4 bases and 8 bases, with 18 bases remaining between them. The germline gives CDR1 SGHDT, CDR2 YYEEEE. The CDR3 length is 15 residues. CDR3 DNA: TGTGCCAGCAGCCTGTGGGGGACACCTGGGGAAAAACTGTTTTTT. Translated: CASSLWGTPGEKLFF.

This chain uses TRBV7-3 with TRBJ2-1, with TRBD1 matching over 12 bases. The trim removed 4 bases at V and 6 bases at J, leaving 7 bases unmatched. Germline V lookup: CDR1 SGHTA, CDR2 FQGTGA. CDR3 length: 16 amino acids. CDR3 nucleotide sequence: TGTGCCAGCAGCTCGACCCGGGACAGGGGGCTCAATGAGCAGTTCTTC. Translated, it gives CASSSTRDRGLNEQFF. The full variable domain, with the rest looked up from reference TRBV7-3 and TRBJ2-1, is GAGVSQTPSNKVTEKGKYVELRCDPISGHTALYWYRQSLGQGPEFLIYFQGTGAADDSGLPNDRFFAVRPEGSVSTLKIQRTERGDSAVYLCASSSTRDRGLNEQFFGPGTRLTVL.

The count of this clone is one. This chain connects TRBV19 to TRBJ1-4; D unresolved. CDR1 and CDR2 from the germline V gene are LNHDA and SQIVND (reference sequence). The ends were cut back, 6 bases at V and 8 bases at J, with 13 bases in the middle. The CDR3 covers 13 residues. The CDR3 protein is CASRSLTREKLFF. CDR3 coding DNA: TGTGCCAGTAGATCCCTGACGAGGGAAAAACTGTTTTTT.

The chain uses TRBV12-3 or TRBV12-4 and TRBJ1-5; D possibly corresponds to TRBD1 (5 bases). V was shortened by 7 bases and J by 6 bases, with 13 bases between the two germline ends. CDR3 length: 13 amino acids. The CDR3 DNA reads TGTGCCAGCAAAGGGGAGGGTACTCAGCCCCAGCATTTT. Its protein is CASKGEGTQPQHF.

This clone was counted only a few times. This rearrangement joins TRBV18 to TRBJ1-1; TRBD1 might be the D (5 bases). Per germline, CDR1 KGHSH and CDR2 LQKENI. CDR3 length: 14 amino acids. Trimming shortened V by 2 bases and J by 8 bases, and 15 bases separated the two germline ends. The CDR3 region has the DNA TGTGCCAGCTCACCAAAGACAGCCATTTGGGAAGCTTTCTTT. It translates to CASSPKTAIWEAFF.

V and J are TRBV6-2 or TRBV6-3 and TRBJ1-5, with 7 positions matching TRBD1. CDR1 and CDR2 (germline): MNHEY, SVGEGT. The length of the CDR3 is 14 residues. Unmatched junction bases numbered 3, after V lost 4 bases and J lost 3 bases. The CDR3 nucleotides are TGTGCCAGCAGTTCGACAGGGACCAATCAGCCCCAGCATTTT. Translation: CASSSTGTNQPQHF.

The rearrangement links TRBV11-2 to TRBJ2-7, with D unresolved. The CDR3 covers 16 residues. From germline, CDR1 is SGHAT and CDR2 FQNNGV. Deletions cut 1 base from V and 0 bases from J, with 13 bases between. CDR3 amino acids: CASSLVSEFTSYEQYF. Written as DNA, the CDR3 is TGTGCCAGCAGCTTAGTCTCTGAGTTCACCTCCTACGAGCAGTACTTC.

CDR3 sequence: CASSPRAGWEVTEAFF. CDR3 nucleotide sequence: TGTGCCAGCAGCCCCCGTGCGGGGTGGGAGGTCACTGAAGCTTTCTTT. V gene TRBV11-2 combines with J gene TRBJ1-1; D remains unclear. V dropped 5 bases and J dropped 4 bases, with 20 bases sitting between them. In germline, CDR1 is SGHAT, CDR2 FQNNGV. CDR3 length equals 16 residues.